Detailed here is one T cell receptor (beta chain). This clonotype was seen more than once but under ten times. Its recognized antigen is unknown. Base qualities are not at hand, and no much larger clone is one base apart. This record comes from a study of T cells after yellow fever vaccination (dated by TCRdb to about 2019). Background on the whole study: The SMART-Seq v4 Ultra Low Input RNA kit was used to prepare libraries from fractions with low cell numbers. To track T-cell clones before and after primary and booster YFV17D yellow fever vaccination, bulk TCR alpha and beta repertoires were sequenced longitudinally. Two healthy male donors, one aged 18 to 30 and one aged 30 to 40 years, made up the cohort. Blood samples were taken at several timepoints before and after primary and secondary immunization, and bulk PBMC replicates and cell subsets were isolated.

The instrument given in TCRdb is Illumina NovaSeq 6000. TCR cDNA was synthesized by 5'RACE template switching, through which a universal primer site and unique molecular identifiers were introduced. Priming for cDNA synthesis came from both the TCR alpha and TCR beta constant segments. Library amplification involved two PCR steps, and the second step added sample barcodes and sequencing adapters. Sequencing of libraries was performed on Illumina HiSeq 2500 (2x100 bp) or NovaSeq (2x150 bp). Processing in the source paper ran as follows. MIGEC handled demultiplexing of reads and collapsing into UMI consensus sequences, while MiXCR performed V(D)J alignment. Vaccine-responding clonotypes were defined with edgeR using replicate PBMC samples, requiring FDR below 0.01 and a log2 fold change above 5 up to day 15. CD4 or CD8 identity was assigned to each bulk clonotype according to whether the clonotype was present at higher abundance in the sequenced CD4 repertoire or the sequenced CD8 repertoire. TCRdb reran the public reads through fastp at Q25 and MiXCR, keeping productive beta chains. Identical CDR3 protein sequences are pooled into one entry, listed with their most common genes and DNA. The V and J calls shown here were made by TCRdb, not taken from the authors' results. For this sample there are 150,000 to 200,000 distinct CDR3 sequences; 9.5% to 12% appear just once. The ten largest make up less than 40% of the sample.

What the work shows at the level of the full study, not this receptor alone: Because abundant contaminating clonotypes from the bulk population could be contained in FACS-sorted repertoires, computational filtering was required. Compared with the primary T-cell response, the secondary T-cell response was faster but weaker, reaching its peak on day 5 rather than on day 15. A small share of clonotypes occurred in both CD4 and CD8 compartments, likely arising from convergent recombination. After the booster, most clones that had expanded after primary vaccination were detected again (almost 97% of CD4 and over 75% of CD8), suggesting broad maintenance of memory. Because only a couple of donors were included in the study, the extent to which the findings can be generalized is limited.

V is pared back by 5 bases and J by 0 bases, with 11 bases lying between the germline termini. Taken from cysteine to phenylalanine, the CDR3 has 13 residues. Only the CDR3 part of the read is kept: 39 bases, read in frame from the first base. The germline V gene (reference sequence) provides CDR1 GTSNPN and CDR2 SVGIG. What the treatment or condition label conveys for this sample: live attenuated yellow fever vaccine strain. A standard Ficoll-Paque protocol was used to isolate PBMCs from peripheral blood. Dynabeads CD4 and CD8 positive selection kits were used to isolate CD4 and CD8 T-cell fractions. TriZol was used to extract RNA from bulk PBMCs, from CD4 and CD8 fractions, and from dextramer-positive and dextramer-negative fractions.

This receptor chain uses TRBV30 and TRBJ2-7; the D gene is possibly TRBD2, with 5 bases matching. Sequenced material: CD8+ T cells sorted from PBMCs, taken 15 days after the yellow fever booster vaccination. The source of this sequence is a man younger than 35 who received the YFV17D yellow fever vaccine. The CDR3 corresponds to CAWGSGISYEQYF. The base sequence is TGTGCCTGGGGAAGCGGTATCTCCTACGAGCAGTACTTC.